The table lists the clone carrying this TCR beta chain with a count of one. These data belong to a study of blood T cell repertoires in COVID-19. Sequenced by immunoSEQ multiplex PCR; TCRdb stores in-frame clones only, minus some. Seen here are about 73,000 clones, approximately 84% observed once, and the top ten hold around 27%. Trimming shortened V by 3 bases and J by 5 bases, and 18 bases separated the two germline ends. The CDR3 is 16 residues long. The germline gives CDR1 SGHAT, CDR2 FQDESV (reference sequence). The origin of this receptor is a human donor in a cohort sampled during active COVID-19. The chain employs TRBV11-1 and TRBJ2-3, with TRBD2 as a possible D gene (6 bases). The sample taken for sequencing was peripheral blood. DNA of the CDR3: TGTGCCAGCAGCTTTCCCTCGGGACTCCGCGTAGATACGCAGTATTTT. Translating gives CASSFPSGLRVDTQYF. Looking up the rest from reference TRBV11-1 and TRBJ2-3 gives the full variable domain: EAEVAQSPRYKITEKSQAVAFWCDPISGHATLYWYRQILGQGPELLVQFQDESVVDDSQLPKDRFSAERLKGVDSTLKIQPAELGDSAMYLCASSFPSGLRVDTQYFGPGTRLTVL.